The 4 T cell receptor beta chains in this list originate from one sample, sequenced in a study of T-cell reconstitution after alpha-beta-depleted transplantation in children. The library targeted TCRbeta and was prepared with unique molecular identifiers. TCRdb re-called the PCR reads with MiXCR, one entry per CDR3 protein. The sample has about 980,000 distinct CDR3 sequences, roughly 31% seen once. The sequencing here drew on PBMCs, mostly from graft donor cells, taken 360 days after TCRalphabeta/CD19-depleted stem cell transplant. The receptors originated from a boy younger than two who had a stem cell transplant for SCID, so the T cells may come from the graft donor.

This clonotype has more than one count but fewer than ten. The chain carries TRBV20-1 and TRBJ1-1; D is perhaps TRBD1 (6 bases). Per the germline V gene, CDR1 is DFQATT and CDR2 is SNEGSKA (reference sequence). The CDR3 sequence is 13 residues long. Deletions cut 3 bases from V and 3 bases from J, with 11 bases between. The CDR3 reads CSARRGWDTEAFF. The DNA for the CDR3 is TGCAGTGCTAGGAGGGGGTGGGACACTGAAGCTTTCTTT.

The chain carries TRBV12-3 or TRBV12-4 and TRBJ2-7, with D unresolved. This CDR3 contains 14 residues. V was pared by 3 bases and J by 3 bases, with 12 bases between. This CDR3 is CASSFQAGSYEQYF. CDR3 DNA: TGTGCCAGCAGTTTTCAGGCAGGAAGCTACGAGCAGTACTTC.

This clonotype was observed a handful of times. The V and J genes are TRBV9 and TRBJ2-6, with 7 bases matching TRBD1. The CDR3 sequence is 15 residues long. CDR1 SGDLS and CDR2 YYNGEE come from the germline V gene. The ends lost 2 bases at V and 3 bases at J; junction bases unmatched: 2. DNA for the CDR3: TGTGCCAGCAGCGTTCGGACAGGTGGGGCCAACGTCCTGACTTTC. Translated: CASSVRTGGANVLTF.

The chain is built from TRBV6-2 or TRBV6-3 and TRBJ2-1; 8 bases are shared with TRBD2. J gave up 5 bases and V 4 bases, and 7 bases lay outside the gene matches. The CDR3 runs to 15 residues. CDR1 and CDR2 from the germline V gene are MNHEY and SVGEGT. In nucleotides, the CDR3 is TGTGCCAGCAGTTCCGGGGGTAGCGGGAACAATGAGCAGTTCTTC. This translates into CASSSGGSGNNEQFF.